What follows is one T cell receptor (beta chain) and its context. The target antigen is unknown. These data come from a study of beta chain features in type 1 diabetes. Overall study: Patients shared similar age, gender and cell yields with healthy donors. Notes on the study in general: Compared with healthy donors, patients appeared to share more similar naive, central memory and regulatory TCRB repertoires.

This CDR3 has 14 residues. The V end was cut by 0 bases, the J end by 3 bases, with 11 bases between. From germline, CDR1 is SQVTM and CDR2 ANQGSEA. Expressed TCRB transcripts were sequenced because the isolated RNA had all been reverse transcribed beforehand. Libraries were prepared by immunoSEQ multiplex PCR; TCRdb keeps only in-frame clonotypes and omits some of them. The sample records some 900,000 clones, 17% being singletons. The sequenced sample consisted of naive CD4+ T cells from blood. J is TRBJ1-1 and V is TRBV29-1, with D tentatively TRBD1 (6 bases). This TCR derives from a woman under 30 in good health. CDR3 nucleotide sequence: TGCAGCGTTGAAGAAAGACAGGCCCACACTGAAGCTTTCTTT. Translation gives CSVEERQAHTEAFF.